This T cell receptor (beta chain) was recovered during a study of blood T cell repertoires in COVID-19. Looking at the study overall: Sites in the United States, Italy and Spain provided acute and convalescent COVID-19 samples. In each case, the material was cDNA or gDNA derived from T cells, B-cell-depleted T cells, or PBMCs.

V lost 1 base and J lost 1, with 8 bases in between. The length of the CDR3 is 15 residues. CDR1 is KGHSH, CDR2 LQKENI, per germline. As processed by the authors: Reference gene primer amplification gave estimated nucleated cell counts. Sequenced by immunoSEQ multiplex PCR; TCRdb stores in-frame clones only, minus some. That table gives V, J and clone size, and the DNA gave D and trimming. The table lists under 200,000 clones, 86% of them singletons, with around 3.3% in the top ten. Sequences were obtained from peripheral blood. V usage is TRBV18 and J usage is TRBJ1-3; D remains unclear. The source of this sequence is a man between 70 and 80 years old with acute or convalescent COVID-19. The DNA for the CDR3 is TGTGCCAGCTCACCACAGTTCGGTTCTGGAAACACCATATATTTT. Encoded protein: CASSPQFGSGNTIYF.